The T cell receptor (beta chain) described here comes from a study of T cell responses to AZD1222 COVID-19 vaccine. Here immunoSEQ multiplex PCR was the method, and the copy in TCRdb shows in-frame clones only, minus some. The table has about 120,000 clones, approximately 90% seen once. A remark on this clone: What it recognizes is unknown.

Germline values: CDR1 GTSNPN, CDR2 SVGIG (reference sequence). The CDR3 covers 15 residues. V lost 3 bases to trimming and J lost 9 bases, with 18 bases between them. Whole-study findings and limits: Per reports, nearly half of all spike-specific TCRs target regions that are unmutated in variants.

The sample in question was peripheral blood, obtained on day 0 of AZD1222 vaccination. This chain uses TRBV30 with TRBJ1-6; D ambiguous. This TCR came from an adult in good health. CDR3 sequence (DNA): TGTGCCTGGAGGGCTTCCGAACTCTGGGGTTCACCCCTCCACTTT. Protein: CAWRASELWGSPLHF.